The 21 T cell receptor beta chains listed next were all sequenced from one sample in a study of T cell changes during pregnancy in multiple sclerosis. The assay was immunoSEQ multiplex PCR, and TCRdb's table has in-frame clones only and misses some. Of more than 55,000 clones in the sample, about 85% were seen once. Sequences were derived from CD4+ T cells from peripheral blood mononuclear cells, sampled in the third trimester of pregnancy. These receptors were obtained from a female donor with multiple sclerosis, enrolled in a pregnancy study.

J is TRBJ1-2 and V is TRBV30; TRBD1 is a possible D gene (6 bases). CDR3 length: 13 amino acids. From germline, CDR1 is GTSNPN and CDR2 SVGIG (reference sequence). V lost 4 bases to trimming and J lost 3 bases, with 12 bases between them. CDR3 in DNA: TGTGCCTGGAACCCGGACAGCTACTATGGCTACACCTTC. This translates into CAWNPDSYYGYTF.

The CDR3 sequence is CASSMGQGGEKLFF. The DNA for the CDR3 is TGTGCCAGCAGTATGGGACAGGGGGGTGAAAAACTGTTTTTT. The rearrangement uses TRBV6-1 and TRBJ1-4; TRBD1 agrees at 11 bases. The germline gives CDR1 MNHNS, CDR2 SASEGT. This CDR3 is 14 amino acids long. V lost 5 bases to trimming and J lost 7 bases; unmatched junction nucleotides: 3.

The V and J genes are TRBV28 and TRBJ1-1, with TRBD1 matching over 8 bases. CDR3 length: 13 residues. Trimming removed 7 bases from V and 5 bases from J; junction bases left unmatched: 6. Germline CDR1 and CDR2: MDHEN and SYDVKM. The CDR3 loop is CASTPRGQTEAFF. DNA for the CDR3: TGTGCCAGCACCCCCAGGGGGCAAACTGAAGCTTTCTTT.

The J gene is TRBJ2-7, the V gene TRBV27, with D unclear. Trimming took off 5 bases at V and 6 bases at J, with 8 bases between the two ends. The germline gives CDR1 MNHEY, CDR2 SMNVEV (reference sequence). CDR3 length equals 11 residues. The CDR3 sequence: CASSTEGEQYF. The CDR3 nucleotides read TGTGCCAGCAGTACAGAAGGCGAGCAGTACTTC.

The chain employs TRBV19 and TRBJ2-7; 8 nucleotides agree with TRBD2. Germline V CDR1 and CDR2: LNHDA, SQIVND (reference sequence). Trimming removed 1 base from V and 2 bases from J; junction bases left unmatched: 7. The CDR3 is 16 amino acids. The DNA for the CDR3 is TGTGCCAGTAGTATAGGACGAATAGCGGGGACCTACGAGCAGTACTTC. This sequence encodes CASSIGRIAGTYEQYF.

This clone turned up a few times. The genes are TRBV6-5 and TRBJ2-3; D is unclear. Germline assignment: CDR1 MNHEY and CDR2 SVGAGI. With 8 bases removed from V and 4 bases from J, the gap between germline ends came to 10 bases. The CDR3 has 12 amino acids. CDR3 amino acids: CASAESPDTQYF. The DNA of the CDR3 is TGTGCCAGCGCGGAGAGCCCAGATACGCAGTATTTT.

This chain uses TRBV5-5 with TRBJ2-7; 8 bases map to TRBD1. The V gene end was trimmed by 0 bases and the J gene end by 2 bases; junction bases not matched to a gene: 1. CDR3 length equals 14 residues. From germline, CDR1 is SGHKS and CDR2 YYEKEE (reference sequence). CDR3 sequence: CASSLVGQAYEQYF. CDR3 DNA sequence: TGTGCCAGCAGCTTGGTGGGACAGGCCTACGAGCAGTACTTC.

This chain connects TRBV21-1 to TRBJ2-1; TRBD2 reflects the table's D call only, with no check against the DNA. TRBV21-1 is recorded as a pseudogene. The CDR3 is 19 residues long. The CDR3 is CASSGPAGTSGGAGNEQFF. The CDR3 DNA sequence: TGTGCCAGCAGCGGCCCTGCCGGGACTAGCGGGGGGGCGGGGAATGAGCAGTTCTTC.

The chain carries TRBV7-9 and TRBJ2-3; TRBD2 matches 13 bases. Germline assignment: CDR1 SEHNR and CDR2 FQNEAQ (reference sequence). This CDR3 region has 17 residues. V shed 5 bases, J shed 2 bases, and the junction held 7 bases outside the gene matches. CDR3 coding DNA: TGTGCCAGCAGCCGAGGACTAGCGGGAGTTATCACAGATACGCAGTATTTT. Translating it yields CASSRGLAGVITDTQYF. The full variable domain, its missing parts supplied by reference TRBV7-9 and TRBJ2-3, is DTGVSQNPRHKITKRGQNVTFRCDPISEHNRLYWYRQTLGQGPEFLTYFQNEAQLEKSRLLSDRFSAERPKGSFSTLEIQRTEQGDSAMYLCASSRGLAGVITDTQYFGPGTRLTVL.

J is TRBJ2-7 and V is TRBV2, with D possibly matching TRBD1 (5 bases). The ends were cut back, 6 bases at V and 4 bases at J, with 13 bases in the middle. This CDR3 has 13 amino acids. The germline gives CDR1 SNHLY, CDR2 FYNNEI. CDR3 loop: CASSTYRQYEQYF. CDR3 nucleotides: TGTGCCAGCAGCACTTATCGACAGTACGAGCAGTACTTC.

This clone was picked up one time. The rearrangement joins TRBV6-1 to TRBJ2-5; 13 bases line up with TRBD2. CDR3 length: 15 residues. Germline lookup yields CDR1 MNHNS and CDR2 SASEGT. The V segment lost 4 bases and the J segment 5 bases; nucleotides outside the gene matches: 4. The CDR3 reads CASSVGLAGRETQYF. In DNA, the CDR3 is TGTGCCAGCAGTGTGGGACTAGCGGGGAGGGAGACCCAGTACTTC.

The V and J genes are TRBV29-1 and TRBJ2-1, with 7 bases identical to TRBD1. Germline V gene data show CDR1 as SQVTM and CDR2 as ANQGSEA. V shed 7 bases and J 0 bases; nucleotides not matched to a gene: 3. The CDR3 is made up of 13 amino acids. The CDR3 reads CSARDSSYNEQFF. As DNA, the CDR3 is TGCAGCGCACGGGACAGCTCCTACAATGAGCAGTTCTTC.

This chain links TRBV5-1 with TRBJ1-4; possible D gene TRBD1, 6 bases. The germline gives CDR1 SGHRS, CDR2 YFSETQ. CDR3 length: 14 amino acids. V was pared by 0 bases and J by 7 bases, with 10 bases between. CDR3 sequence (DNA): TGCGCCAGCAGCTTGGACAGGGAGGGTGAAAAACTGTTTTTT. Its protein product is CASSLDREGEKLFF.

V gene TRBV7-7 combines with J gene TRBJ2-1, with D possibly TRBD2 on 5 matching bases. The CDR3 spans 14 residues. CDR1 is SSHAT and CDR2 is FNYEAQ in the germline V gene (reference sequence). Trimming stripped 5 bases from V and 7 bases from J, with 15 bases between. CDR3 sequence reads: CASSPSRGNNEQFF. The CDR3 DNA reads as TGTGCCAGCAGCCCGAGCCGGGGTAATAATGAGCAGTTCTTC.

The genes are TRBV27 and TRBJ1-1; a weak D match, TRBD1 (5 bases). Germline V gene data show CDR1 as MNHEY and CDR2 as SMNVEV (reference sequence). The CDR3 is 15 residues long. Between the trimmed V and J ends, which lost 2 bases and 0 bases, there was a span of 10 bases. The CDR3 DNA follows: TGTGCCAGCAGTTTACGCCAGGGCCTGAACACTGAAGCTTTCTTT. It yields the protein CASSLRQGLNTEAFF.

This clone was counted a single time. The genes are TRBV19 and TRBJ2-1, with a weak D call TRBD2 (6 bases). The ends were cut back, 5 bases at V and 2 bases at J, with 10 bases in the middle. Germline lookup yields CDR1 LNHDA and CDR2 SQIVND (reference sequence). CDR3 size: 14 residues. CDR3 nucleotides: TGTGCCAGTAGTTCAGGGAGGACCTACAATGAGCAGTTCTTC. Its protein is CASSSGRTYNEQFF.

The chain carries TRBV19 and TRBJ2-5; a weak D match, TRBD2 (6 bases). V lost 4 bases to trimming and J lost 2 bases, with 14 bases between them. Germline CDR1 and CDR2: LNHDA and SQIVND (reference sequence). There are 15 residues in the CDR3. CDR3 loop: CASSTRWGEQETQYF. CDR3 nucleotide sequence: TGTGCCAGTAGTACTCGGTGGGGGGAACAAGAGACCCAGTACTTC.

J is TRBJ1-1 and V is TRBV11-2; D is undetermined. Looked up from germline, CDR1 is SGHAT and CDR2 is FQNNGV. Trimming pared 4 bases from V and 8 bases from J, leaving 8 bases between. This CDR3 spans 11 amino acids. The CDR3, as DNA: TGTGCCAGCAGCTCCGGAGGGGAAGCTTTCTTT. It is translated as CASSSGGEAFF. Looking up the rest from reference TRBV11-2 and TRBJ1-1 gives the full variable domain: EAGVAQSPRYKIIEKRQSVAFWCNPISGHATLYWYQQILGQGPKLLIQFQNNGVVDDSQLPKDRFSAERLKGVDSTLKIQPAKLEDSAVYLCASSSGGEAFFGQGTRLTVV.

This clone was seen a handful of times. This chain joins TRBV2 and TRBJ1-3; D gene unclear. V lost 9 bases and J 7 bases, leaving 10 bases between the germline ends. The germline V gene has CDR1 SNHLY and CDR2 FYNNEI. The CDR3 totals 11 residues. Here the CDR3 reads CASRTGNTIYF. The DNA of the CDR3 is TGTGCCAGTCGGACGGGGAACACCATATATTTT.

J is TRBJ2-3 and V is TRBV19; 7 bases are a match to TRBD1. V shed 8 bases, J shed 2 bases, and the junction held 16 bases outside the gene matches. CDR1 and CDR2 (germline): LNHDA, SQIVND (reference sequence). This CDR3 has 17 residues. CDR3 coding DNA: TGTGCCAGTCCACCCCAGTGGGCAGGGGGTGTCACAGATACGCAGTATTTT. This translates into CASPPQWAGGVTDTQYF.

The rearrangement links TRBV27 to TRBJ2-3; 13 bases line up with TRBD2. Unmatched junction bases numbered 9, after V lost 4 bases and J lost 8 bases. Germline V lookup: CDR1 MNHEY, CDR2 SMNVEV (reference sequence). This CDR3 has 16 amino acids. Written as DNA, the CDR3 is TGTGCCAGCAGTTCCGGGACTAGCGGGATCTCGGGTACGCAGTATTTT. Residues: CASSSGTSGISGTQYF.